The T cell receptor (beta chain) described here comes from a study of control samples from healthy donors and cancer patients. There are 11 residues in the CDR3. V was cut by 5 bases and J by 8 bases, with 7 bases left in between. Germline V lookup: CDR1 LNHDA, CDR2 SQIVND (reference sequence). Sequenced by immunoSEQ multiplex PCR; TCRdb stores in-frame clones only, minus some. The sample has about 69,000 clones, 84% seen once. What was sequenced was PBMCs. The TCR originated in a woman aged 50 to 60 with lung cancer. The V and J genes are TRBV19 and TRBJ2-4; no reliable D call. The CDR3: CASSSLDIQYF. CDR3 in DNA: TGTGCCAGTAGTTCGTTGGACATTCAGTACTTC.